The present T cell receptor (beta chain) was sequenced within a study of OX40 agonist ivuxolimab in advanced cancers. Study overall: Patients receiving dose escalation had hepatocellular carcinoma, melanoma, renal cell or head and neck cancer.

Germline V gives CDR1 LNHDA, CDR2 SQIVND (reference sequence). This CDR3 region has 16 residues. Trimming at V came to 2 bases and at J to 7 bases, leaving 13 bases not matched to a gene. TCRdb keeps only in-frame clones here, not all; method: immunoSEQ multiplex PCR. The sample records about 83,000 clones, around nine tenths being singletons. This chain links TRBV19 with TRBJ2-5, with 7 bases lining up with TRBD1. This material consisted of CD4+ or CD8+ T cells sorted from blood, taken in a trial of the OX40 agonist ivuxolimab. The receptor comes from an adult with an advanced solid tumor such as melanoma, head and neck, liver or kidney cancer. For the CDR3, the DNA is TGTGCCAGTAGTATATTCCCTGGGACAGCCCTAGGGACCCAGTACTTC. Translated, it gives CASSIFPGTALGTQYF. The variable domain in full, completed from reference TRBV19 and TRBJ2-5, reads DGGITQSPKYLFRKEGQNVTLSCEQNLNHDAMYWYRQDPGQGLRLIYYSQIVNDFQKGDIAEGYSVSREKKESFPLTVTSAQKNPTAFYLCASSIFPGTALGTQYFGPGTRLLVL.